This T cell receptor (beta chain) was sequenced for a study of a mutant IDH1 vaccine in newly diagnosed glioma. Study-level information: The sex distribution of treated patients was roughly 62% male and roughly 38% female, with a mean age of 40.4 years. Patients had received radiotherapy, temozolomide, or both previously, most receiving both.

On this clone: What it binds is not known.

Method: immunoSEQ multiplex PCR; TCRdb's copy keeps in-frame clones and lacks some. The table shows 24,000 or so clones, with roughly 93% occurring only once. Notes on the study in general: The occurrence of vaccine-induced immune responses was seen in more than 85% of patients. Seemingly, top peripheral T cell clonotype changes bore no relation to pseudoprogression.

Indicated time point: baseline, week 1 (first vaccination visit). Treatment in this sample: pre-vaccination baseline after standard-of-care therapy. Trimming cost V 0 bases and J 5 bases, with 14 bases left between them. Germline V CDR1 and CDR2: SGHRS, YFSETQ. The CDR3 runs 15 residues. The sample consisted of PBMCs, taken from a glioma patient treated with radiotherapy, temozolomide or both. The rearrangement uses TRBV5-1 and TRBJ1-1, with D perhaps TRBD1 (6 bases). This TCR derives from a man aged 35 to 55 with glioma. The CDR3 loop is CASSLVGVQGTEAFF. As DNA, the CDR3 is TGCGCCAGCAGCTTGGTCGGGGTTCAGGGGACTGAAGCTTTCTTT.